Listed below are T cell receptor beta chains from one sample, sequenced in a study of regulatory T cells in long-lasting Graves disease. TCRdb reprocessed the multiplex PCR reads via MiXCR and lists one record per CDR3 protein. The table includes approximately 460,000 distinct CDR3 sequences, about a sixth detected once. The same specimen was also included in a second study, on T cells in Graves' hyperthyroidism and ophthalmopathy.

This sample comprised peripheral blood mononuclear cells (PBMCs), obtained at new diagnosis, from a patient treated with antithyroid drugs. Source of these receptors: a woman aged 25 to 39 with Graves disease. Each CDR3 is given with its conserved first and last residue. The D gene is left open where the match is weak. Some rows have no size entry. The others give once, few or many, or a class for an expanded clone.

TRBJ2-4 many TRBV7-9 . CASSLAGNIQYF TGTGCCAGCAGCTTAGCGGGAAACATTCAGTACTTC
TRBJ1-2 many TRBV6-2/TRBV6-3 . CASSWSGATYGYTF TGTGCCAGCAGTTGGTCGGGCGCAACCTATGGCTACACCTTC
TRBJ1-5 few TRBV6-1 . CASENGNQPQHF TGTGCCAGCGAAAATGGCAATCAGCCCCAGCATTTT
TRBJ1-2 many TRBV6-2/TRBV6-3 . CASVIRTGYGYTF TGTGCCAGCGTTATCCGGACTGGCTATGGCTACACCTTC
TRBJ2-6 few TRBV9 . CASSGESGRANVLTF TGTGCCAGCAGCGGGGAGTCAGGAAGGGCCAACGTCCTGACTTTC
TRBJ2-1 few TRBV5-8 TRBD1 CATEIIPGQVYNEQFF TGTGCCACCGAAATTATCCCGGGACAGGTATACAATGAGCAGTTCTTC
TRBJ2-1 . TRBV20-1 . CSATHGATYNEHFF TGCAGTGCTACTCACGGGGCCACCTACAATGAGCACTTCTTC
TRBJ1-2 many TRBV27 . CASSLSQQPLMGGYTF TGTGCCAGCAGTTTATCGCAACAGCCGCTTATGGGTGGCTACACCTTC
TRBJ2-5 . TRBV7-6 TRBD2 CASSLVPGLQYF TGTGCCAGCAGCTTAGTCCCGGGACTACAGTACTTC
TRBJ2-1 many TRBV20-1 . CSASSPRVRVRNEQFF TGCAGTGCTAGTAGTCCGCGGGTCAGGGTCAGGAATGAGCAGTTCTTC
TRBJ2-5 many TRBV28 . CASSSIGAEGVTQYF TGTGCCAGCAGTTCTATTGGGGCCGAGGGGGTGACCCAGTACTTC
TRBJ2-2 . TRBV2 . CASSAGRRGELFF TGTGCCAGCAGTGCCGGACGTCGCGGGGAGCTGTTTTTT
TRBJ2-1 . TRBV15 . CATSRGRSGANNEQFF TGTGCCACCAGCAGAGGACGGTCCGGAGCCAACAATGAGCAGTTCTTC
TRBJ1-2 many TRBV30 . CAWSRGNTNYGYTF TGTGCCTGGAGTAGGGGAAACACGAACTATGGCTACACCTTC
TRBJ2-1 many TRBV2 . CASSELMGIEQFF TGTGCCAGCAGTGAGTTGATGGGAATTGAGCAGTTCTTC
TRBJ2-5 many TRBV11-2 TRBD2 CASSSGTSGSETQYF TGTGCCAGCAGCTCCGGGACTAGCGGGAGTGAGACCCAGTACTTC
TRBJ2-2 many TRBV27 . CASSLGTPGWELFF TGTGCCAGCAGTTTAGGGACTCCCGGATGGGAGCTGTTTTTT
TRBJ1-2 few TRBV11-2 . CASSSSGTYSYGYTF TGTGCCAGCAGCTCGTCCGGGACATATTCCTATGGCTACACCTTC
TRBJ2-1 few TRBV4-3 TRBD1 CASSHDRGAHNEQFF TGCGCCAGCAGCCATGACAGGGGGGCTCACAATGAGCAGTTCTTC
TRBJ1-4 many TRBV20-1 TRBD1 CSARGDREDEKLFF TGCAGTGCTAGAGGCGACAGGGAGGATGAAAAACTGTTTTTT
TRBJ1-3 many TRBV5-1 TRBD1 CASSLSRTGTGNTIYF TGCGCCAGCAGCTTGTCAAGGACAGGGACCGGAAACACCATATATTTT
TRBJ2-5 . TRBV3-1 TRBD2 CASSQDPERERRETQYF TGTGCCAGCAGCCAAGACCCGGAGCGGGAGCGGCGAGAGACCCAGTACTTC
TRBJ2-1 many TRBV10-3 TRBD2 CAISAGTSGYNEQFF TGTGCCATCAGTGCTGGGACTAGCGGCTACAATGAGCAGTTCTTC
TRBJ2-6 few TRBV27 . CASSLGAGQYSGANVLTF TGTGCCAGCAGTTTGGGGGCGGGACAGTACTCTGGGGCCAACGTCCTGACTTTC
TRBJ2-1 . TRBV10-1 TRBD2 CASSEATSGDEQFF TGCGCCAGCAGTGAGGCGACTAGCGGCGATGAGCAGTTCTTC
TRBJ2-1 many TRBV20-1 TRBD2 CSATTAGPYNEQFF TGCAGTGCTACAACAGCGGGACCTTACAATGAGCAGTTCTTC
TRBJ1-2 many TRBV27 . CASLSPGGGHGGGYTF TGTGCCAGCTTATCCCCCGGAGGAGGGCACGGCGGTGGCTACACCTTC
TRBJ1-2 . TRBV5-1 . CASSSASKGKDGYTF TGCGCCAGCAGCTCGGCGAGCAAAGGAAAGGATGGCTACACCTTC
TRBJ2-7 many TRBV20-1 . CSARFPTYEQYF TGCAGTGCTAGGTTCCCTACCTACGAGCAGTACTTC
TRBJ1-1 many TRBV7-2 . CASSIQGEAFF TGTGCCAGCAGCATCCAGGGGGAAGCTTTCTTT
TRBJ2-1 many TRBV2 TRBD2 CASREAGGRLEQFF TGTGCCAGCAGAGAGGCGGGAGGGCGGTTGGAGCAGTTCTTC
TRBJ2-3 many TRBV11-3 TRBD2 CASSLGDSGRADTQYF TGTGCCAGCAGCTTAGGTGATAGCGGGAGGGCAGATACGCAGTATTTT
TRBJ2-1 few TRBV24-1 . CATSDLRAGDTWNEQFF TGTGCCACCAGTGATTTACGAGCGGGTGATACGTGGAATGAGCAGTTCTTC
TRBJ2-1 . TRBV6-2/TRBV6-3 TRBD2 CASRGTSGRREQFF TGTGCCAGCAGGGGGACTAGCGGGAGGCGGGAGCAGTTCTTC
TRBJ1-1 many TRBV7-9 . CASSTGIQAFF TGTGCCAGCAGCACAGGGATTCAGGCTTTCTTT
TRBJ1-2 . TRBV29-1 . CSVAPGGGYGYTF TGCAGCGTTGCCCCCGGGGGCGGCTATGGCTACACCTTC
TRBJ2-1 . TRBV6-2/TRBV6-3 . CASSYVRGDEQFF TGTGCCAGCAGTTACGTACGAGGAGATGAGCAGTTCTTC
TRBJ2-5 few TRBV20-1 TRBD2 CSASRSGILQETQYF TGCAGTGCTAGTCGTAGCGGGATACTCCAAGAGACCCAGTACTTC
TRBJ1-2 many TRBV27 . CASSLKRGAAANYGYTF TGTGCCAGCAGTTTGAAACGGGGGGCGGCAGCTAACTATGGCTACACCTTC
TRBJ2-7 many TRBV6-1 TRBD1 CASSPGTGNEQYF TGTGCCAGCAGCCCTGGGACAGGGAACGAGCAGTACTTC
TRBJ1-1 many TRBV7-9 . CASSPRYLGEAFF TGTGCCAGCAGCCCACGTTACCTGGGTGAAGCTTTCTTT
TRBJ2-3 few TRBV29-1 TRBD1 CSVGGQGVADTQYF TGCAGCGTTGGGGGACAGGGGGTGGCAGATACGCAGTATTTT
TRBJ2-7 few TRBV19 TRBD2 CASSIGLARSYEQYF TGTGCCAGTAGTATAGGACTAGCCCGCTCCTACGAGCAGTACTTC
TRBJ1-6 . TRBV15 TRBD1 CATSSPRDRVNSPLHF TGTGCCACCAGCAGCCCCCGGGACAGGGTAAACTCACCCCTCCACTTT
TRBJ2-2 many TRBV28 TRBD2 CASSSGTSVTGELFF TGTGCCAGCAGTTCCGGGACTAGCGTAACCGGGGAGCTGTTTTTT
TRBJ2-2 few TRBV11-3 TRBD1 CASSRDRVNGELFF TGTGCCAGCAGCCGGGACAGAGTCAACGGGGAGCTGTTTTTT
TRBJ2-1 . TRBV27 TRBD2 CASRDRLAANNEQFF TGTGCCAGCAGGGATCGACTAGCGGCCAACAATGAGCAGTTCTTC
TRBJ2-3 . TRBV27 TRBD2 CASSLTTSGIITDTQYF TGTGCCAGCAGTCTCACGACTAGCGGGATAATTACAGATACGCAGTATTTT
TRBJ2-7 once TRBV20-1 TRBD2 CSAVGTTYEQYF TGCAGTGCGGTCGGGACTACCTACGAGCAGTACTTC
TRBJ1-6 many TRBV3-1 . CASRNWDIGNSPLHF TGTGCCAGCAGAAACTGGGACATCGGGAATTCACCCCTCCACTTT
TRBJ1-1 . TRBV6-5 . CASSYPGETEAFF TGTGCCAGCAGTTACCCCGGGGAAACTGAAGCTTTCTTT
TRBJ2-2 . TRBV10-3 . CAISSGTDNTGELFF TGTGCCATCAGTTCCGGGACGGATAACACCGGGGAGCTGTTTTTT
TRBJ2-3 many TRBV11-2 . CASSFVADTQYF TGTGCCAGCAGCTTCGTGGCAGATACGCAGTATTTT
TRBJ1-6 many TRBV28 . CASLGTVVAPLHF TGTGCCAGTCTAGGGACGGTTGTGGCACCCCTCCACTTT
TRBJ1-2 . TRBV5-6 TRBD1 CASRWTGGRFGYTF TGTGCCAGCAGATGGACAGGGGGCAGGTTTGGCTACACCTTC
TRBJ2-5 . TRBV7-9 . CASSPGHQETQYF TGTGCCAGCAGCCCTGGACACCAAGAGACCCAGTACTTC
TRBJ1-2 many TRBV5-1 . CATRQDANYGYTF TGCGCCACCAGACAGGACGCTAACTATGGCTACACCTTC
TRBJ2-3 many TRBV18 TRBD2 CASSPQGSSGRWSDTQYF TGTGCCAGCTCACCTCAGGGCTCTAGCGGGAGATGGTCAGATACGCAGTATTTT
TRBJ2-3 many TRBV6-1 . CASVGWASSTDTQYF TGTGCCAGCGTAGGCTGGGCGTCTAGCACAGATACGCAGTATTTT
TRBJ2-7 . TRBV12-5 TRBD1 CASGLAYASTGRASYEQYF TGTGCTAGTGGTTTGGCCTATGCCTCGACAGGGCGAGCCTCCTACGAGCAGTACTTC